This T cell receptor (beta chain) stems from a study of blood T cell repertoires in COVID-19. Study-level background: The United States, Italy and Spain provided the acute and convalescent COVID-19 samples. PBMCs, B-cell-depleted T cells, or T cells provided the cDNA or gDNA that made up the material.

In the study's own analysis: Estimation of nucleated cell counts was performed using reference gene primer amplification. TCRdb's copy holds only in-frame clones and misses some; the assay was immunoSEQ multiplex PCR. That table is the source of V, J and clone size, and D and trimming were worked out from the DNA. There are around 55,000 clones in the sample; around 90% occur only once, and about an eighth lies in the top ten. This clonotype originated in a human donor with active COVID-19. The donor label of this sample is uncertain. The specimen was peripheral blood.

CDR3 sequence: CASSITGTDYGYTF. The CDR3, as DNA: TGTGCCAGTAGTATAACCGGGACAGACTATGGCTACACCTTC. The chain is built from TRBV19 and TRBJ1-2; 7 bases fit TRBD1. Germline assignment: CDR1 LNHDA and CDR2 SQIVND (reference sequence). The J segment lost 3 bases and the V segment lost 2 bases, leaving 3 bases of the junction unmatched. The CDR3 runs 14 residues.